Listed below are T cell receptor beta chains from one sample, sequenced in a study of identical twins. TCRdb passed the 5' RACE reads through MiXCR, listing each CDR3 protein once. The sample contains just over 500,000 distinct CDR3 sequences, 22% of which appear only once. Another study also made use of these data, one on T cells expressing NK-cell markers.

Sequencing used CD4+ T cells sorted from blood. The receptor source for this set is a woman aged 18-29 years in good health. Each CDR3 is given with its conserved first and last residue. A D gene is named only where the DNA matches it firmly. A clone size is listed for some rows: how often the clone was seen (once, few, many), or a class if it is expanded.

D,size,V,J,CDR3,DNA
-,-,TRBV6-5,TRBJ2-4,CASSSPGGHSNIQYF,TGTGCCAGCAGTTCCCCTGGCGGGCACTCAAACATTCAGTACTTC
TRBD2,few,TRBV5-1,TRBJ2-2,CASSLAIDSGSPGELFF,TGCGCCAGCAGCTTGGCCATTGATAGCGGGAGTCCCGGGGAGCTGTTTTTT
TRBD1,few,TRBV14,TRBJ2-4,CASSPFLGQGVITIQYF,TGTGCCAGCAGCCCTTTCTTGGGACAGGGGGTTATCACGATTCAGTACTTC
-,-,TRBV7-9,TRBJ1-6,CASRSDAGSLHF,TGTGCCAGCAGGAGTGACGCAGGGTCCCTCCACTTT
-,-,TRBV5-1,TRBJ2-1,CASRGPPEGRNNEQFF,TGCGCCAGCAGAGGGCCACCCGAAGGTAGGAACAATGAGCAGTTCTTC
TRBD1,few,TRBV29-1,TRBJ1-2,CSARRRGADGYTF,TGCAGCGCCCGTCGCAGGGGGGCGGATGGCTACACCTTC
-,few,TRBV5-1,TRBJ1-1,CASSLPGIEAFF,TGCGCCAGCAGCTTGCCGGGGATTGAAGCTTTCTTT
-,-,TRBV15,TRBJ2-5,CATSRSLQGETQYF,TGTGCCACCAGCAGATCCTTACAGGGAGAGACCCAGTACTTC
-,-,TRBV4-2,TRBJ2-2,CASSQEGPNTGELFF,TGTGCCAGCAGCCAAGAGGGACCCAACACCGGGGAGCTGTTTTTT
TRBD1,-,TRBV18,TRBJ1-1,CASSQGQAGEAFF,TGTGCCAGCTCACAAGGACAGGCGGGAGAAGCTTTCTTT
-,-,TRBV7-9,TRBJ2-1,CASSQSARVLLYNEQFF,TGTGCCAGCAGCCAGTCCGCCAGGGTACTACTCTACAATGAGCAGTTCTTC
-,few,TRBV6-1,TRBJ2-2,CASREWVTNTGELFF,TGTGCCAGCCGAGAGTGGGTGACGAACACCGGGGAGCTGTTTTTT
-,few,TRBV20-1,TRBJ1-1,CSVSDLRKKAFF,TGCAGTGTTAGCGACTTACGTAAAAAAGCTTTCTTT
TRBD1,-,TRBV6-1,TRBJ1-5,CASSKDTGAFHQPQHF,TGTGCCAGCAGTAAAGATACAGGGGCTTTTCATCAGCCCCAGCATTTT
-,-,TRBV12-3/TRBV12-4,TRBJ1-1,CASSAATEAFF,TGTGCCAGCAGTGCCGCGACTGAAGCTTTCTTT
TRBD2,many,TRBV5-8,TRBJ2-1,CASSHAWTSGRNEQFF,TGTGCCAGCAGCCACGCCTGGACTAGCGGGAGGAATGAGCAGTTCTTC
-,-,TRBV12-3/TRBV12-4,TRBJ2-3,CASSETSTDTQYF,TGTGCCAGCAGTGAAACTAGCACAGATACGCAGTATTTT
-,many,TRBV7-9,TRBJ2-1,CASSLGSGSYNEQFF,TGTGCCAGCAGCTTAGGGTCAGGGTCCTACAATGAGCAGTTCTTC
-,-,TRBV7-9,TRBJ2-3,CASSLKGEADTQYF,TGTGCCAGCAGCTTAAAGGGTGAGGCAGATACGCAGTATTTT
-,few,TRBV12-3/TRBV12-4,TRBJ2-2,CASRRTSNTGELFF,TGTGCCAGCAGAAGAACATCGAACACCGGGGAGCTGTTTTTT
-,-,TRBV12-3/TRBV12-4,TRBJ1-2,CASSLVQQSGYTF,TGTGCCAGCAGTTTAGTACAGCAAAGTGGCTACACCTTC
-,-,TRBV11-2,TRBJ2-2,CASSQTETGELFF,TGTGCCAGCAGCCAGACAGAGACCGGGGAGCTGTTTTTT
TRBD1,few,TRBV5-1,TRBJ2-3,CASSLQDRGTDTQYF,TGCGCCAGCAGCTTACAGGACAGGGGGACAGATACGCAGTATTTT